This T cell receptor (beta chain) comes out of a study of T cell responses to AZD1222 COVID-19 vaccine. Study results and caveats: Two AZD1222 doses significantly raised spike-specific TCR breadth and depth over controls. Nearly half of the spike-specific TCRs reportedly recognize variant regions that carry no mutations. It should be noted that donors were predominantly white British and more often female, and clonal diversity was possibly underestimated.

Per germline, CDR1 SGHAT and CDR2 FQNNGV. J lost 3 bases, V lost 5 bases, and 6 bases had no gene match. CDR3 size: 14 residues. Assay used: immunoSEQ multiplex PCR; TCRdb lists only in-frame clones, some missing. The sample shows roughly 100,000 clones, 91% of them seen only once. This clone was observed once. As yet, its antigen is unknown. This clonotype was sampled from an adult in good health. The sample was peripheral blood, taken on day 0 of AZD1222 vaccination. The genes are TRBV11-2 and TRBJ2-7; 8 bases match TRBD2. The CDR3 DNA follows: TGTGCCAGCAGCCTCGGGACTAGAGTCTACGAGCAGTACTTC. Its translation is CASSLGTRVYEQYF. The variable domain in full, with the rest retrieved from reference TRBV11-2 and TRBJ2-7, is EAGVAQSPRYKIIEKRQSVAFWCNPISGHATLYWYQQILGQGPKLLIQFQNNGVVDDSQLPKDRFSAERLKGVDSTLKIQPAKLEDSAVYLCASSLGTRVYEQYFGPGTRLTVT.